This TCR beta chain emerged from a study of blood T cell repertoires in COVID-19. Background on the study: Samples taken during acute and convalescent COVID-19 were collected in the United States, Italy and Spain. Nucleic acid was either cDNA or gDNA, and it came from T cells, B-cell-depleted T cells, or PBMCs.

Trimming cost V 4 bases and J 2 bases, with 10 bases left between them. CDR1 and CDR2 from the germline V gene are LGHDT and YNNKEL (reference sequence). The CDR3 extends over 14 amino acids. Per the study methods: The assay estimated nucleated cells by amplifying reference gene primers. The method was immunoSEQ multiplex PCR; TCRdb's version includes in-frame clones alone and lacks a portion of them. V, J and clone size are taken as reported in that table, and D and trimming were inferred from the DNA itself. The sample includes around 71,000 clones, roughly 83% of them seen just once. The specimen was peripheral blood. This TCR was recovered from a man between 65 and 85 years old with acute or convalescent COVID-19. This chain joins TRBV3-1 (or the pseudogene TRBV3-2) and TRBJ2-3; a weak D match, TRBD1 (6 bases). The CDR3 DNA sequence: TGTGCCAGCAGCCTCACGGGACACACAGATACGCAGTATTTT. Its protein is CASSLTGHTDTQYF.